This TCR delta chain was identified in a study of DNA immune sequencing with unique molecular identifiers (dated by TCRdb to 2019 to 2021). A note on the overall study: Immunomagnetic cell separation was used to enrich gammadelta T cells from buffy coats, and the genomic DNA of the enriched gammadelta T cells was then sequenced. Fluorescence-activated cell sorting was used to enrich gammadelta T cells from PBMC of fewer than 12 healthy individuals. For the enriched versus non-enriched comparison, around 100 ng enriched gammadelta T-cell DNA and approximately 1 ug non-enriched PBMC DNA were sequenced. An ultrasensitive DNA-based TRD repertoire sequencing method using PCR-introduced unique molecular identifiers was developed and validated in the study. The method was checked using synthetic reference molecules and blood samples from healthy people. All donors were healthy individuals, and approximately 11 of the donors were profiled using sorted gammadelta T cells from peripheral blood.

In regard to this clone: Its antigen specificity is not known. One base separates it from a far larger clone, so it is likely a read error.

The protocol used for the library was multiplex PCR. Genomic DNA was amplified with a 32-plex assay using primers for all 8 TRDV and 4 TRDJ genes covering the CDR3. A 12-nucleotide UMI was added during approximately 3 barcoding PCR cycles, followed by a second PCR with Illumina adapter primers. Libraries were purified with AMPure XP beads and quality-checked on a Fragment Analyzer with the HS NGS Fragment kit. The sequencing was run with an Illumina MiniSeq mid-output kit, including roughly 18% PhiX, and 150 cycles of paired-end reads. The authors' analysis ran thus. Reads were processed with MIGEC version 1.2.9 to group reads by UMI and build error-corrected consensus sequences. Post-processing used modified VDJtools version 1.2.1 scripts and the tcR R package. TCRdb called clones afresh from the public reads with CATT; identical DNA rows were later merged. What appears here as the V and J calls and clone size reflects TCRdb's work, not the paper's. Within this sample are about 800 delta-chain clones, with 3.2% of them counted one time only. The biggest ten clones account for around two thirds of the sample.

The investigation overall reported the following: The primer-based approach cannot detect novel TRD sequences that are not targeted by the primers. TRD repertoire diversity varied between healthy donors, with several donors highly oligoclonal where top 5 clonotypes exceeded half of productive molecules.

This receptor was taken from a human donor in good health. Input material: gamma-delta T cells from PBMCs.

The CDR3 reads CACDPLLGDTESRTLIF. The nucleotide sequence reads as follows: TGTGCCTGTGATCCCCTACTGGGGGATACTGAATCCAGAACCCTGATCTTT. Recombination linked TRDV2 to TRDJ4, and TRDD3 matches 12 of the central bases. CDR3 length: 17 amino acids, cysteine to phenylalanine. The entry retains the CDR3 DNA only, 51 bases that are in frame from base 1. CDR1 and CDR2, per the germline V gene, are GEAIGNYY and EKD.